The 26 T cell receptor beta chains below all came from one sample that was sequenced in a study of radiotherapy plus CTLA-4 blockade in lung cancer (dated by TCRdb to the late 2010s). Libraries were constructed by the immunoSEQ multiplex PCR assay. TCRdb carries this immuneACCESS record with in-frame sequences only. Its versions omit some clonotypes, under half of them owing to an unresolved V gene in the studies checked, with the rest unexplained. The sample table contains tens of thousands of clones; only one count was recorded for more than 70% of them. The ten largest make up about 14% of the sample. The starting material was peripheral blood, obtained from a patient treated with radiotherapy plus ipilimumab. These receptor sequences come from a human donor with non-small cell lung cancer that progressed on radiotherapy plus ipilimumab.

The chain has TRBV27 and TRBJ2-7; possibly TRBD2 for D (5 bases). V was trimmed by 6 bases and J by 2 bases, leaving 17 bases between them. This CDR3 has 15 amino acids. CDR1 and CDR2 from the germline V gene are MNHEY and SMNVEV (reference sequence). In nucleotides, the CDR3 is TGTGCCAGCAGCTCCGCGGGTACACGCGCCTACGAGCAGTACTTC. Protein sequence: CASSSAGTRAYEQYF.

The chain has TRBV5-4 and TRBJ1-2, with no clear D. The CDR3 is made up of 14 amino acids. Germline V gene lookup returns CDR1 SGHNT and CDR2 YYREEE (reference sequence). Trimming pared 1 base from V and 2 bases from J, leaving 9 bases between. The CDR3 sequence is CASSLWGMNYGYTF. CDR3 coding DNA: TGTGCCAGCAGCTTGTGGGGAATGAACTATGGCTACACCTTC.

CDR3 sequence reads: CASSRGQANTGELFF. The CDR3 DNA reads as TGTGCCAGCAGCCGGGGACAGGCGAACACCGGGGAGCTGTTTTTT. The V and J genes are TRBV7-6 and TRBJ2-2, with 8 bases matching TRBD1. With 5 bases clipped from V and 0 bases from J, the junction kept 2 bases outside the gene matches. This CDR3 contains 15 residues. Germline assignment: CDR1 SGHVS and CDR2 FNYEAQ.

The chain combines TRBV4-1 with TRBJ2-7; D is unclear. This CDR3 contains 15 residues. The germline V and J ends were trimmed by 2 bases and 0 bases, with 11 bases remaining between them. CDR1 and CDR2 from the germline V gene are MGHRA and YSYEKL. In DNA form, the CDR3 reads TGCGCCAGCAGCCAACGGACCCGGAGCTCCTACGAGCAGTACTTC. Residues: CASSQRTRSSYEQYF.

The chain employs TRBV7-6 and TRBJ2-1, with D tentatively TRBD2 (6 bases). V was trimmed by 5 bases and J by 2 bases, leaving 10 bases between them. Germline values: CDR1 SGHVS, CDR2 FNYEAQ. This CDR3 has 14 residues. CDR3 residues: CASSLSGTYNEQFF. For the CDR3, the DNA is TGTGCCAGCAGCCTTAGCGGTACCTACAATGAGCAGTTCTTC.

A few counts support this clone. V gene TRBV6-5 combines with J gene TRBJ2-7; possible D gene TRBD1, 6 bases. This CDR3 is built from 14 residues. Germline assignment: CDR1 MNHEY and CDR2 SVGAGI. Trimming took off 2 bases at V and 1 base at J, with 9 bases between the two ends. The CDR3 protein is CASSYPGQSYEQYF. CDR3 in DNA: TGTGCCAGCAGTTACCCTGGACAGTCCTACGAGCAGTACTTC.

This clone was observed a single time. This chain joins TRBV7-8 and TRBJ2-3, with TRBD2 matching 10 bases. With 5 bases clipped from V and 2 bases from J, the junction kept 7 bases outside the gene matches. Germline V gives CDR1 SGHVS, CDR2 FQNEAQ. The CDR3 loop spans 16 amino acids. This chain's CDR3 is CASSPIAGGVTDTQYF. CDR3 DNA sequence: TGTGCCAGCAGCCCTATAGCGGGGGGAGTCACAGATACGCAGTATTTT.

CDR3 amino acids: CASSLVQGGTDTQYF. Here the CDR3 DNA reads TGTGCCAGCAGTTTAGTACAGGGCGGCACAGATACGCAGTATTTT. This rearrangement joins TRBV28 to TRBJ2-3, with D perhaps matching TRBD1 (6 bases). Germline V gene data show CDR1 as MDHEN and CDR2 as SYDVKM. V was pared by 2 bases and J by 1 base, with 10 bases between. The CDR3 is 15 residues long.

The V call is TRBV27, the J call TRBJ2-1; TRBD2 matches at 9 bases. The ends lost 10 bases at V and 4 bases at J; junction bases unmatched: 2. Germline V gene lookup returns CDR1 MNHEY and CDR2 SMNVEV (reference sequence). This CDR3 is 12 amino acids long. Here the CDR3 reads CATSGGYNEQFF. CDR3 in DNA: TGTGCCACCAGCGGGGGGTACAATGAGCAGTTCTTC.

V usage is TRBV2 and J usage is TRBJ2-5, with 8 bases matching TRBD1. The CDR3 is made up of 14 amino acids. With V trimmed by 4 bases and J by 6 bases, 7 bases remained unmatched. CDR1 and CDR2 (germline): SNHLY, FYNNEI. CDR3 sequence (DNA): TGTGCCAGCAGTGTGGGACAGGACCCTAAGACCCAGTACTTC. As protein: CASSVGQDPKTQYF.

This sequence joins TRBV4-1 and TRBJ2-6; a possible D gene is TRBD1 (5 bases). The CDR3 has 19 residues. Trimming shortened V by 0 bases and J by 2 bases, and 17 bases separated the two germline ends. Per the germline V gene, CDR1 is MGHRA and CDR2 is YSYEKL. For the CDR3, the DNA is TGCGCCAGCAGCCAAGATTACGCAGGGAATTCCCCTGGGGCCAACGTCCTGACTTTC. Its protein product is CASSQDYAGNSPGANVLTF.

V and J are TRBV11-2 and TRBJ1-2; TRBD1 is a possible D gene (6 bases). The germline V and J ends were trimmed by 5 bases and 6 bases, with 16 bases remaining between them. Germline V lookup: CDR1 SGHAT, CDR2 FQNNGV. This CDR3 has 14 amino acids. The chain's CDR3 is CASSKLGGLDGYTF. The CDR3 coding sequence is TGTGCCAGCAGCAAATTAGGGGGGCTGGATGGCTACACCTTC.

V usage is TRBV5-1 and J usage is TRBJ1-2, with TRBD1 as a possible D gene (5 bases). V dropped 0 bases and J dropped 8 bases, with 11 bases sitting between them. CDR1 is SGHRS, CDR2 YFSETQ, per germline. This CDR3 region has 13 residues. CDR3 sequence: CASSLGAGIGYTF. The CDR3 nucleotides are TGCGCCAGCAGCTTGGGTGCAGGGATCGGCTACACCTTC.

The J gene is TRBJ1-1, the V gene TRBV19, with D possibly being TRBD1 (6 bases). CDR3 length equals 14 residues. V was trimmed by 5 bases and J by 1 base, leaving 11 bases between them. Per germline, CDR1 LNHDA and CDR2 SQIVND (reference sequence). CDR3 in DNA: TGTGCCAGTAGTCGACAGGAGACGAACACTGAAGCTTTCTTT. This translates into CASSRQETNTEAFF. The full variable domain, rest sourced from reference TRBV19 and TRBJ1-1, is DGGITQSPKYLFRKEGQNVTLSCEQNLNHDAMYWYRQDPGQGLRLIYYSQIVNDFQKGDIAEGYSVSREKKESFPLTVTSAQKNPTAFYLCASSRQETNTEAFFGQGTRLTVV.

This clone has a count of ten or more. The chain joins TRBV11-1 to TRBJ2-2; weak D call: TRBD2 (6 bases). Germline CDR1 SGHAT, CDR2 FQDESV (reference sequence). CDR3 length: 15 amino acids. V dropped 5 bases and J dropped 6 bases, with 16 bases sitting between them. DNA for the CDR3: TGTGCCAGCAGCCCCGGGAGTGGATCTGCCGGGGAGCTGTTTTTT. Amino acid sequence: CASSPGSGSAGELFF. The variable domain in full, completed from reference TRBV11-1 and TRBJ2-2, reads EAEVAQSPRYKITEKSQAVAFWCDPISGHATLYWYRQILGQGPELLVQFQDESVVDDSQLPKDRFSAERLKGVDSTLKIQPAELGDSAMYLCASSPGSGSAGELFFGEGSRLTVL.

The chain has TRBV7-9 and TRBJ1-2, with D unresolved. Per germline, CDR1 SEHNR and CDR2 FQNEAQ (reference sequence). The CDR3 spans 14 residues. Trimming cost V 9 bases and J 3 bases, with 17 bases left between them. Here the CDR3 DNA reads TGTGCCAGTTTTGATTTACTAATGGACTATGGCTACACCTTC. It yields the protein CASFDLLMDYGYTF.

This rearrangement joins TRBV6-1 to TRBJ1-1, with TRBD1 matching over 7 bases. Losses at the gene ends were 1 base for V and 0 bases for J; bases not matched to a gene: 11. Germline-derived CDR1 and CDR2 are MNHNS and SASEGT. The CDR3 extends over 18 amino acids. This CDR3 reads CASSEVKRQGGLNTEAFF. In DNA form, the CDR3 reads TGTGCCAGCAGTGAAGTGAAACGGCAGGGGGGCTTGAACACTGAAGCTTTCTTT.

The J gene is TRBJ2-7, the V gene TRBV28, with D possibly called TRBD1 or TRBD2 (6 bases each). Trimming pared 3 bases from V and 0 bases from J, leaving 12 bases between. The CDR3 length is 15 residues. CDR1 is MDHEN, CDR2 SYDVKM, per germline. Here the CDR3 DNA reads TGTGCCAGCAGTTTGGTCGGGGGCGCCTCCTACGAGCAGTACTTC. It encodes CASSLVGGASYEQYF.

The gene calls are TRBV9 and TRBJ2-7, with 10 bases identical to TRBD2. The V gene end was trimmed by 3 bases and the J gene end by 5 bases; junction bases not matched to a gene: 8. The CDR3 consists of 15 residues. The germline gives CDR1 SGDLS, CDR2 YYNGEE. Here the CDR3 reads CASSAGAGGWDEQYF. In DNA form, the CDR3 reads TGTGCCAGCAGCGCCGGAGCGGGAGGGTGGGACGAGCAGTACTTC.

This chain joins TRBV7-2 and TRBJ1-5; D uncertain. The V gene lost 1 base and the J gene lost 6 bases, with 7 bases spanning the gap. The V gene's germline CDR1 is SGHTA and CDR2 FQGNSA. The CDR3 is 13 amino acids. CDR3 residues: CASSLGWGQPQHF. CDR3 in DNA: TGTGCCAGCAGCTTAGGGTGGGGTCAGCCCCAGCATTTT. Combining the CDR3 with reference TRBV7-2 and TRBJ1-5 gives the whole variable domain GAGVSQSPSNKVTEKGKDVELRCDPISGHTALYWYRQSLGQGLEFLIYFQGNSAPDKSGLPSDRFSAERTGGSVSTLTIQRTQQEDSAVYLCASSLGWGQPQHFGDGTRLSIL.

The chain has TRBV7-6 and TRBJ1-4, with a possible D match to TRBD1 (6 bases). Germline assignment: CDR1 SGHVS and CDR2 FNYEAQ. There are 16 residues in the CDR3. Trimming removed 5 bases from V and 3 bases from J, with 16 bases in between. The CDR3 is CASSRWTGAANEKLFF. The CDR3 DNA reads as TGTGCCAGCAGCCGGTGGACGGGGGCGGCTAATGAAAAACTGTTTTTT. Together with reference TRBV7-6 and TRBJ1-4, the CDR3 gives the full variable domain: GAGVSQSPRYKVTKRGQDVALRCDPISGHVSLYWYRQALGQGPEFLTYFNYEAQQDKSGLPNDRFSAERPEGSISTLTIQRTEQRDSAMYRCASSRWTGAANEKLFFGSGTQLSVL.

The genes are TRBV7-8 and TRBJ2-5; TRBD1 matches 9 bases. This CDR3 has 14 residues. Germline lookup yields CDR1 SGHVS and CDR2 FQNEAQ. V lost 1 base to trimming and J lost 5 bases; unmatched junction nucleotides: 2. The CDR3 DNA reads as TGTGCCAGCAGCTTAGGGGACAGGGTGGAGACCCAGTACTTC. Its translation: CASSLGDRVETQYF. The variable domain in full, completed from reference TRBV7-8 and TRBJ2-5, reads GAGVSQSPRYKVAKRGQDVALRCDPISGHVSLFWYQQALGQGPEFLTYFQNEAQLDKSGLPSDRFFAERPEGSVSTLKIQRTQQEDSAVYLCASSLGDRVETQYFGPGTRLLVL.

This chain connects TRBV19 to TRBJ1-6, with 7 positions matching TRBD1. The germline CDR1 and CDR2 sequences are LNHDA and SQIVND (reference sequence). The CDR3 runs 15 residues. After removal of 5 bases from V and 8 bases from J, the junction contained 9 bases not matched to a gene. The CDR3 bases are TGTGCCAGTAGTCCTACCTGGGACAGTTATTCACCCCTCCACTTT. It specifies CASSPTWDSYSPLHF.

The genes are TRBV19 and TRBJ2-1; a weak D match, TRBD2 (5 bases). Deletions cut 11 bases from V and 7 bases from J, with 12 bases between. The CDR3 covers 11 residues. Germline V CDR1 and CDR2: LNHDA, SQIVND (reference sequence). CDR3 loop: CAFGAVNEQFF. In DNA, the CDR3 is TGTGCCTTTGGAGCGGTTAATGAGCAGTTCTTC.

This clone was detected a few times. This chain joins TRBV5-1 and TRBJ2-5, with D hard to call. V dropped 4 bases and J dropped 1 base, with 11 bases sitting between them. The CDR3 is 14 residues long. Germline V CDR1 and CDR2: SGHRS, YFSETQ. As DNA, the CDR3 is TGCGCCAGCAGCGGTGGGAACACCCAAGAGACCCAGTACTTC. Protein product: CASSGGNTQETQYF.

The rearrangement uses TRBV9 and TRBJ1-2, with 9 bases matching TRBD1. J gave up 4 bases and V 2 bases, and 12 bases lay outside the gene matches. Germline V gives CDR1 SGDLS, CDR2 YYNGEE. The CDR3 is made up of 17 amino acids. The CDR3 sequence is CASSVLGTGTPTYGYTF. In DNA, the CDR3 is TGTGCCAGCAGCGTTTTGGGGACAGGGACCCCAACCTATGGCTACACCTTC. The complete variable domain, with remaining parts taken from reference TRBV9 and TRBJ1-2, reads DSGVTQTPKHLITATGQRVTLRCSPRSGDLSVYWYQQSLDQGLQFLIQYYNGEERAKGNILERFSAQQFPDLHSELNLSSLELGDSALYFCASSVLGTGTPTYGYTFGSGTRLTVV.